This T cell receptor (beta chain) was identified during a study of blood T cell repertoires in COVID-19. Study as a whole: The United States, Italy and Spain were the sources of the acute and convalescent COVID-19 samples. Nucleic acid was either cDNA or gDNA, and it came from T cells, B-cell-depleted T cells, or PBMCs.

Profiled with immunoSEQ multiplex PCR; TCRdb holds only in-frame clones, not every one. The data show fewer than 150,000 clones, under 90% seen once. Participants were aged roughly 18 to 90 years, lived in about two dozen US areas, and enrolled virtually. Cohorts were assigned according to the clinical history that participants reported. Between the trimmed V and J ends, which lost 0 bases and 3 bases, there was a span of 14 bases. The CDR3 length is 16 residues. Germline lookup yields CDR1 SGDLS and CDR2 YYNGEE. The sample was PBMCs or T cells enriched from blood (not recorded which). This TCR was recovered from a man aged 45-65 years in a cohort exposed to, infected with or recovered from COVID-19 (not recorded which). The rearrangement joins TRBV9 to TRBJ2-3; D perhaps matches TRBD2 (6 bases). Written as DNA, the CDR3 is TGTGCCAGCAGCGTAGCTGGGGGGAGAGGAACAGATACGCAGTATTTT. Protein product: CASSVAGGRGTDTQYF.